Following are 25 T cell receptor beta chains from one sample sequenced in a study of blood T cell repertoires in COVID-19 (TCRdb year 2020). To prepare the library, the immunoSEQ multiplex PCR assay was applied. TCRdb holds this immuneACCESS table with in-frame rearrangements only. Some clones are missing; in checked studies, unresolved V genes explain under half, and the rest has no known cause. Across this sample there are some 110,000 clones, with roughly four fifths seen only once. Approximately 3.4% of the sample is held by the ten biggest clonotypes. The sequenced sample was peripheral blood. Receptors originate from a woman aged 80 or over with active or convalescent COVID-19.

The V and J genes are TRBV7-9 and TRBJ2-5, with a weak D call TRBD1 (6 bases). V lost 6 bases and J lost 2, with 16 bases in between. The CDR3 runs to 15 residues. Germline CDR1 SEHNR, CDR2 FQNEAQ (reference sequence). Written as DNA, the CDR3 is TGTGCCAGCAGTATTTCAGGACAGATACAAGAGACCCAGTACTTC. It is translated as CASSISGQIQETQYF. The variable domain in full, with the rest retrieved from reference TRBV7-9 and TRBJ2-5, is DTGVSQNPRHKITKRGQNVTFRCDPISEHNRLYWYRQTLGQGPEFLTYFQNEAQLEKSRLLSDRFSAERPKGSFSTLEIQRTEQGDSAMYLCASSISGQIQETQYFGPGTRLLVL.

The chain employs TRBV5-4 and TRBJ2-1; TRBD2 matches at 10 bases. The germline V gene has CDR1 SGHNT and CDR2 YYREEE (reference sequence). CDR3 length: 16 amino acids. V shed 4 bases and J 1 base; nucleotides not matched to a gene: 5. CDR3 residues: CASSKAGGPSYNEQFF. The CDR3 DNA reads as TGTGCCAGCAGCAAAGCGGGGGGGCCGTCCTACAATGAGCAGTTCTTC.

The V gene is TRBV27, the J gene TRBJ1-2; 7 nucleotides align to TRBD1. This CDR3 spans 15 amino acids. V was clipped by 2 bases and J by 3 bases; unmatched bases: 6. Germline CDR1 MNHEY, CDR2 SMNVEV (reference sequence). The CDR3 reads CASSLLEGAYYGYTF. CDR3 DNA: TGTGCCAGCAGTTTACTGGAGGGGGCGTACTATGGCTACACCTTC.

V and J are TRBV2 and TRBJ2-7, with D possibly being TRBD1 (5 bases). Germline V gene sequence: CDR1 SNHLY, CDR2 FYNNEI. With 5 bases removed from V and 0 bases from J, the gap between germline ends came to 11 bases. The CDR3 contains 14 residues. The CDR3 protein is CASSQGISSYEQYF. The CDR3 DNA sequence: TGTGCCAGCAGTCAGGGTATAAGCTCCTACGAGCAGTACTTC. The complete variable domain, with remaining parts taken from reference TRBV2 and TRBJ2-7, reads EPEVTQTPSHQVTQMGQEVILRCVPISNHLYFYWYRQILGQKVEFLVSFYNNEISEKSEIFDDQFSVERPDGSNFTLKIRSTKLEDSAMYFCASSQGISSYEQYFGPGTRLTVT.

The rearrangement links TRBV6-2 or TRBV6-3 to TRBJ2-7; D not resolved. Trimming shortened V by 1 base and J by 1 base, and 8 bases separated the two germline ends. The CDR3 has 14 residues. The germline gives CDR1 MNHEY, CDR2 SVGEGT. DNA of the CDR3: TGTGCCAGCAGTTACTTTGGCCCTTCCTACGAGCAGTACTTC. Translating gives CASSYFGPSYEQYF.

The chain carries TRBV7-3 and TRBJ2-1, with a possible D match to TRBD2 (6 bases). V gave up 3 bases and J gave up 1 base, with 7 bases separating them. CDR1 SGHTA and CDR2 FQGTGA come from the germline V gene. The CDR3 sequence is 14 residues long. The CDR3 protein is CASSFGGSYNEQFF. CDR3 sequence (DNA): TGTGCCAGCAGCTTCGGGGGTTCCTACAATGAGCAGTTCTTC.

V usage is TRBV29-1 and J usage is TRBJ2-3, with TRBD1 as a possible D gene (5 bases). V lost 4 bases and J lost 1, with 12 bases in between. CDR1 and CDR2 from the germline V gene are SQVTM and ANQGSEA. CDR3 length: 14 amino acids. CDR3 coding DNA: TGCAGCGTTGTGGGGCTCGACGGCACAGATACGCAGTATTTT. This sequence encodes CSVVGLDGTDTQYF.

The chain carries TRBV5-1 and TRBJ2-2; 8 bases are a match to TRBD2. The V and J ends lost 4 bases and 6 bases, in that order; junction bases with no gene match: 8. Germline V gene data show CDR1 as SGHRS and CDR2 as YFSETQ. This CDR3 contains 15 residues. Here the CDR3 DNA reads TGCGCCAGCAGCCAGATATTGCGGGGGGCCGGGGAGCTGTTTTTT. Amino acid sequence: CASSQILRGAGELFF.

Only a few counts were recorded for this clone. The chain recombines TRBV7-9 with TRBJ2-3, with D possibly matching TRBD1 (5 bases). The CDR3 sequence is 15 residues long. CDR1 and CDR2 (germline): SEHNR, FQNEAQ (reference sequence). V shed 3 bases and J shed 3 bases, with 13 bases lying between them. The CDR3 reads CASSFYEGATDTQYF. CDR3 coding DNA: TGTGCCAGCAGCTTCTATGAAGGGGCGACAGATACGCAGTATTTT.

As DNA, the CDR3 is TGTGCCAGCATGAGGAACATGAACACTGAAGCTTTCTTT. Protein: CASMRNMNTEAFF. The chain couples TRBV2 to TRBJ1-1; D unclear. The CDR3 spans 13 residues. The V gene's germline CDR1 is SNHLY and CDR2 FYNNEI. The V gene lost 7 bases and the J gene lost 0 bases, with 9 bases spanning the gap.

The V and J genes are TRBV18 and TRBJ1-2; D is possibly TRBD1 (6 bases). The ends were cut back, 0 bases at V and 8 bases at J, with 10 bases in the middle. Per germline, CDR1 KGHSH and CDR2 LQKENI. This CDR3 is built from 13 residues. The CDR3 DNA reads TGTGCCAGCTCACCACCAAAGGGGGAAGGCTACACCTTC. Amino acid sequence: CASSPPKGEGYTF. Full variable domain (missing parts from reference TRBV18 and TRBJ1-2): NAGVMQNPRHLVRRRGQEARLRCSPMKGHSHVYWYRQLPEEGLKFMVYLQKENIIDESGMPKERFSAEFPKEGPSILRIQQVVRGDSAAYFCASSPPKGEGYTFGSGTRLTVV.

The chain uses TRBV11-3 and TRBJ1-1; D uncertain. CDR1 SGHNT and CDR2 YENEEA come from the germline V gene. V was shortened by 5 bases and J by 3 bases, with 10 bases between the two germline ends. CDR3 length: 13 amino acids. In DNA, the CDR3 is TGTGCCAGCAGCAACAACCTAGACACTGAAGCTTTCTTT. It specifies CASSNNLDTEAFF.

CDR3 coding DNA: TGTGCCAGCAGCTTAGAGGGGACTGGTTACACAGATACGCAGTATTTT. Amino acid sequence: CASSLEGTGYTDTQYF. This chain uses TRBV11-3 with TRBJ2-3, with a tentative D call TRBD2 (6 bases). Trimming removed 0 bases at V and 2 bases at J, with 12 bases between. In germline, CDR1 is SGHNT, CDR2 YENEEA. This CDR3 has 16 amino acids.

The chain has TRBV2 and TRBJ2-7; 12 nucleotides align to TRBD1. Per the germline V gene, CDR1 is SNHLY and CDR2 is FYNNEI. There are 14 residues in the CDR3. J was trimmed by 6 bases and V by 6 bases; bases with no gene match: 6. The CDR3 DNA reads as TGTGCCAGCAGGGAGGGACAGGGGGCGCTCGAGCAGTACTTC. It translates to CASREGQGALEQYF.

This clone appeared a single time. The chain combines TRBV5-5 with TRBJ2-5; weak D call: TRBD1 (6 bases). Germline CDR1 and CDR2: SGHKS and YYEKEE (reference sequence). The CDR3 runs 13 residues. Trimming pared 2 bases from V and 2 bases from J, leaving 7 bases between. The CDR3 nucleotides read TGTGCCAGCAGCTTAAGGGGGCAAGAGACCCAGTACTTC. Translating it yields CASSLRGQETQYF. Combining the CDR3 with reference TRBV5-5 and TRBJ2-5 gives the whole variable domain DAGVTQSPTHLIKTRGQQVTLRCSPISGHKSVSWYQQVLGQGPQFIFQYYEKEERGRGNFPDRFSARQFPNYSSELNVNALLLGDSALYLCASSLRGQETQYFGPGTRLLVL.

The chain recombines TRBV10-3 with TRBJ1-2; TRBD1 matches 8 bases. Germline-derived CDR1 and CDR2 are ENHRY and SYGVKD. The CDR3 has 13 amino acids. V lost 10 bases, J lost 4 bases, and 8 bases stayed unmatched. CDR3 amino acids: CATVTDRGYGYTF. The CDR3 DNA is TGTGCCACCGTTACCGACAGGGGCTATGGCTACACCTTC.

V usage is TRBV30 and J usage is TRBJ1-2; D perhaps matches TRBD1 (5 bases). Germline V gene sequence: CDR1 GTSNPN, CDR2 SVGIG (reference sequence). The V end lost 0 bases, the J end lost 5 bases, and 16 bases lay between the germline ends. The CDR3 spans 15 residues. This CDR3 reads CAWSVRKGSPYGYTF. CDR3 nucleotide sequence: TGTGCCTGGAGTGTACGGAAGGGGTCACCTTATGGCTACACCTTC.

The chain combines TRBV2 with TRBJ1-2; perhaps TRBD1 as D (6 bases). Germline-derived CDR1 and CDR2 are SNHLY and FYNNEI. CDR3 length equals 13 residues. Trimming took off 5 bases at V and 5 bases at J, with 12 bases between the two ends. The CDR3 reads CASSRAGTYGYTF. The CDR3 nucleotides read TGTGCCAGCAGTAGGGCAGGGACATATGGCTACACCTTC.

This chain links TRBV27 with TRBJ2-3, with D possibly being TRBD2 (7 bases). CDR3 size: 15 residues. Trimming left V 11 bases short and J 6 bases short, with 24 bases between. CDR1 is MNHEY and CDR2 is SMNVEV in the germline V gene (reference sequence). CDR3 bases: TGTGCCGCACGCGGGGGCGCGGGGCGGGGGGATACGCAGTATTTT. Translated: CAARGGAGRGDTQYF.

The genes are TRBV2 and TRBJ2-1; 7 bases align to TRBD1. With V trimmed by 8 bases and J by 6 bases, 7 bases remained unmatched. This CDR3 region has 13 residues. Looked up from germline, CDR1 is SNHLY and CDR2 is FYNNEI. CDR3 in amino acids: CASARGMVNEQFF. In nucleotides, the CDR3 is TGTGCCAGCGCCAGGGGGATGGTCAATGAGCAGTTCTTC. The full variable domain, completed using reference TRBV2 and TRBJ2-1, is EPEVTQTPSHQVTQMGQEVILRCVPISNHLYFYWYRQILGQKVEFLVSFYNNEISEKSEIFDDQFSVERPDGSNFTLKIRSTKLEDSAMYFCASARGMVNEQFFGPGTRLTVL.

CDR3 DNA: TGTGCCATCAGTGAGCTACGATCCACTGAAGCTTTCTTT. Protein sequence: CAISELRSTEAFF. The chain carries TRBV10-3 and TRBJ1-1, with D uncertain. Per germline, CDR1 ENHRY and CDR2 SYGVKD. V dropped 2 bases and J dropped 4 bases, with 8 bases sitting between them. The CDR3 spans 13 residues.

J is TRBJ2-7 and V is TRBV4-1; the match to TRBD1 covers 9 bases. Trimming cost V 2 bases and J 3 bases; bases outside gene matches: 5. The CDR3 runs 15 residues. Germline V gene lookup returns CDR1 MGHRA and CDR2 YSYEKL. This chain's CDR3 is CASSQFGTGSYEQYF. The CDR3 DNA reads as TGCGCCAGCAGCCAATTTGGGACAGGGAGCTACGAGCAGTACTTC.

This chain uses TRBV9 with TRBJ1-6; tentatively, D is TRBD1 (6 bases). Per the germline V gene, CDR1 is SGDLS and CDR2 is YYNGEE. The CDR3 contains 16 residues. The V end lost 4 bases, the J end lost 0 bases, and 11 bases lay between the germline ends. The CDR3 region has the DNA TGTGCCAGCAGCAAAGGACAGAGCTCCTATAATTCACCCCTCCACTTT. Its protein is CASSKGQSSYNSPLHF.

The chain has TRBV19 and TRBJ1-5; possibly TRBD1 for D (5 bases). V was clipped by 6 bases and J by 0 bases, with 9 bases between them. The CDR3 covers 14 residues. The germline V gene has CDR1 LNHDA and CDR2 SQIVND (reference sequence). CDR3 nucleotide sequence: TGTGCCAGTAGCCCAGGGAATAGCAATCAGCCCCAGCATTTT. This gives the protein CASSPGNSNQPQHF.

Only one count was recorded for this clone. The gene calls are TRBV9 and TRBJ2-1; TRBD1 matches at 9 bases. Germline CDR1 and CDR2: SGDLS and YYNGEE. CDR3 length: 12 residues. J lost 6 bases, V lost 7 bases, and 2 bases had no gene match. The CDR3 coding sequence is TGTGCCAGCGGGACAGGGCTCAATGAGCAGTTCTTC. Amino acids: CASGTGLNEQFF.